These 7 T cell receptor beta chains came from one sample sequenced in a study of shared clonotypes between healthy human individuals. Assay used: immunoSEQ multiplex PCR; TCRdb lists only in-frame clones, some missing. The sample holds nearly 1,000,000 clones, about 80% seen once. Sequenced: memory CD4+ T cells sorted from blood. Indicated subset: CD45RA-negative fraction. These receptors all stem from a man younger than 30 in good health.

The CDR3 DNA reads as TGTGCCAGCAGCTTTCAGGGGGCGATTCAGCCCCAGCATTTT. Protein product: CASSFQGAIQPQHF. The rearrangement uses TRBV5-6 and TRBJ1-5; 8 nucleotides agree with TRBD1. V shed 2 bases, J shed 6 bases, and the junction held 4 bases outside the gene matches. CDR1 SGHDT and CDR2 YYEEEE come from the germline V gene. The length of the CDR3 is 14 residues.

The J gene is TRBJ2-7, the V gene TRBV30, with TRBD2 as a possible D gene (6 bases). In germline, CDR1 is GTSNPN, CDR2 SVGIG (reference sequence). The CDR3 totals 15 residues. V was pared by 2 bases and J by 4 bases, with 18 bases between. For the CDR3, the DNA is TGTGCCTGGAGTCCTGGGACGCGGGGTTTATACGAGCAGTACTTC. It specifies CAWSPGTRGLYEQYF. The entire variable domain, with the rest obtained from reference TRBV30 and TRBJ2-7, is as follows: SQTIHQWPATLVQPVGSPLSLECTVEGTSNPNLYWYRQAAGRGLQLLFYSVGIGQISSEVPQNLSASRPQDRQFILSSKKLLLSDSGFYLCAWSPGTRGLYEQYFGPGTRLTVT.

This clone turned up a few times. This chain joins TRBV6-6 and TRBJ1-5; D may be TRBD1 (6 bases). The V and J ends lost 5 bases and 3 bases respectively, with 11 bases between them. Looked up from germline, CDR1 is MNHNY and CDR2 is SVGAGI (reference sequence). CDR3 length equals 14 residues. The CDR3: CASSLGQTNQPQHF. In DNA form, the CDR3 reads TGTGCCAGCAGTCTAGGACAGACCAATCAGCCCCAGCATTTT.

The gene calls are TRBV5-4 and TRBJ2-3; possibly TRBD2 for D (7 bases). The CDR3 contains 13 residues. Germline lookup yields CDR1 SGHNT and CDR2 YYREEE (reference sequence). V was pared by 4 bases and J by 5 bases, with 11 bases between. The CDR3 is CASSRGAEDTQYF. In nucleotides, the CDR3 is TGTGCCAGCAGCCGGGGGGCGGAAGATACGCAGTATTTT.

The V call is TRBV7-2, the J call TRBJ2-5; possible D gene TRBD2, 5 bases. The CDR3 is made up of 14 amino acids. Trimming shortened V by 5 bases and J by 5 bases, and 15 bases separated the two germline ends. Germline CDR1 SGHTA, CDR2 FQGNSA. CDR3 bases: TGTGCCAGCAGCCCTGGCCTCGGGAAGGAGACCCAGTACTTC. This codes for CASSPGLGKETQYF. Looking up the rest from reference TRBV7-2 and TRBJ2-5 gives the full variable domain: GAGVSQSPSNKVTEKGKDVELRCDPISGHTALYWYRQSLGQGLEFLIYFQGNSAPDKSGLPSDRFSAERTGGSVSTLTIQRTQQEDSAVYLCASSPGLGKETQYFGPGTRLLVL.

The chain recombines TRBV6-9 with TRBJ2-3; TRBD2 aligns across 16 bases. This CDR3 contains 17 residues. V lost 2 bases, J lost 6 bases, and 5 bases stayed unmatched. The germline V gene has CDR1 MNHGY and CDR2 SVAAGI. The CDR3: CASSYTGLAGGPDTQYF. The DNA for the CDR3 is TGTGCCAGCAGTTATACGGGACTAGCGGGAGGGCCGGATACGCAGTATTTT.

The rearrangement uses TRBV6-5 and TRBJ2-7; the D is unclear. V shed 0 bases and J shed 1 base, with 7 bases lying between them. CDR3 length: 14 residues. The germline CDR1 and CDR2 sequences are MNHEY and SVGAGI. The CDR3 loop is CASSYSGLSYEQYF. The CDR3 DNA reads TGTGCCAGCAGTTACTCGGGGTTATCCTACGAGCAGTACTTC.